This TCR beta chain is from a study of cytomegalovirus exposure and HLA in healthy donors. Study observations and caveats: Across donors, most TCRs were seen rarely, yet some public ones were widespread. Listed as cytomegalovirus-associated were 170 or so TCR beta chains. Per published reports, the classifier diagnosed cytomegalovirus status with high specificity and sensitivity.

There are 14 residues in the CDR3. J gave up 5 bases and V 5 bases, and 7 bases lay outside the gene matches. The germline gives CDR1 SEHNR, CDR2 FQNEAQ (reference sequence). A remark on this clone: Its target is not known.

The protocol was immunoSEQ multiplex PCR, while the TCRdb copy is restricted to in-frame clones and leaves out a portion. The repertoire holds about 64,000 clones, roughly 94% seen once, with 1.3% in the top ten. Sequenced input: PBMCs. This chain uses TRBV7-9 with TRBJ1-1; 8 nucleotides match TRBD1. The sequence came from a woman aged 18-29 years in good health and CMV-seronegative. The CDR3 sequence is CASSPGQGSTEAFF. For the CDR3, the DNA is TGTGCCAGCAGCCCAGGACAGGGTTCGACTGAAGCTTTCTTT.